This T cell receptor beta chain was recorded in a study of blood T cells in healthy people across ages. Using a J-beta primer mix together with a sample-barcoded 5' primer, a second PCR was run for about 7 to 12 cycles. TCRdb reprocessed the 5' RACE reads with MiXCR, giving one entry per CDR3 protein. The sample holds hundreds of thousands of distinct CDR3 sequences; roughly 30% are singletons and the top ten take approximately 15%. CDR3 length equals 14 residues. The germline V gene has CDR1 LGHDT and CDR2 YNNKEL (reference sequence). Trimming removed 3 bases from V and 8 bases from J, with 16 bases in between. Isolation yielded PBMCs, at least 7 million per sample, in every case.

The J gene is TRBJ1-2, the V gene TRBV3-1; D is possibly TRBD1 (6 bases). Sequenced sample: blood. This TCR was sampled from an elderly woman in good health. The CDR3 nucleotides are TGTGCCAGCAGCCACAGACAGGTCTCTAGGGGCTACACCTTC. Its translation: CASSHRQVSRGYTF. The variable domain in full, with the rest retrieved from reference TRBV3-1 and TRBJ1-2, is DTAVSQTPKYLVTQMGNDKSIKCEQNLGHDTMYWYKQDSKKFLKIMFSYNNKELIINETVPNRFSPKSPDKAHLNLHINSLELGDSAVYFCASSHRQVSRGYTFGSGTRLTVV.